The subject of this entry is one T cell receptor beta chain. Its antigen is undetermined. Ahead of thyroid surgery, no patient had received treatment of any kind. These data come from a study of metastatic and nonmetastatic thyroid tumors. Study background: Across peripheral blood and tumor or nodule tissue samples taken from malignant and benign thyroid patients, the repertoires were compared with one another. Notes on the study in general: Malignant tumors reportedly showed significantly higher TCR beta diversity than benign nodules in both blood and tumor.

TCRdb re-clonotyped the PCR reads via MiXCR. The table includes approximately 20,000 clones, about 31% detected once. Germline CDR1 is LNHDA and CDR2 is SQIVND (reference sequence). The ends were cut back, 5 bases at V and 7 bases at J, with 11 bases in the middle. The CDR3 has 12 residues. This TCR was sampled from a female donor with papillary thyroid cancer or a benign thyroid nodule (not recorded which). Some clones in this sample may be carry-over from other donors' samples. The V and J genes are TRBV19 and TRBJ1-2; D remains ambiguous. The sample was adjacent normal tissue. CDR3 protein: CASSFTTSGYTF. The CDR3 bases are TGTGCCAGTAGTTTCACTACAAGTGGCTACACCTTC.